The rows below give T cell receptor beta chains drawn from one sample of a study of T cell responses to AZD1222 COVID-19 vaccine. Assay used: immunoSEQ multiplex PCR; TCRdb lists only in-frame clones, some missing. The data hold around 100,000 clones, with 70% to 90% observed a single time. The specimen comprised peripheral blood, sampled on day 0 of AZD1222 vaccination. These receptors all stem from an adult in good health. Each CDR3 is given with its conserved first and last residue. Each record gives: V gene, clone size, D gene, J gene, CDR3 DNA, CDR3 protein. The D gene is left open where the match is weak. Clone size is stated in some rows and not others, as once, few, many or a class when expanded.

v_call: TRBV20-1; clone_size: NA; d_call: NA; j_call: TRBJ1-2; cdr3_nt: TGCAGTGCATGGCTCAGTCGCGGCTACACCTTC; cdr3_aa: CSAWLSRGYTF
v_call: TRBV6-2/TRBV6-3; clone_size: NA; d_call: TRBD2; j_call: TRBJ2-1; cdr3_nt: TGTGCCAGCAGTTACTCGACTAGCGGGAGACTTGAGCAGTTCTTC; cdr3_aa: CASSYSTSGRLEQFF
v_call: TRBV28; clone_size: NA; d_call: NA; j_call: TRBJ1-2; cdr3_nt: TGTGCCAGCAGTTTACCCCGAGGGGGGAACTATGGCTACACCTTC; cdr3_aa: CASSLPRGGNYGYTF
v_call: TRBV28; clone_size: NA; d_call: NA; j_call: TRBJ1-2; cdr3_nt: TGTGCCAGCATAGGGACGGCCGGAGGCTACACCTTC; cdr3_aa: CASIGTAGGYTF
v_call: TRBV7-2; clone_size: NA; d_call: TRBD1; j_call: TRBJ1-6; cdr3_nt: TGTGCCAGCAACTTACATCCGGGACAGGGGTCCTCACCCCTCCACTTT; cdr3_aa: CASNLHPGQGSSPLHF
v_call: TRBV20-1; clone_size: NA; d_call: NA; j_call: TRBJ2-7; cdr3_nt: TGCAGTGCTAGCCGCGACTACGAGCAGTACTTC; cdr3_aa: CSASRDYEQYF
v_call: TRBV7-2; clone_size: NA; d_call: NA; j_call: TRBJ1-2; cdr3_nt: TGTGCCAGCAGCCCCCGTTCCGTAACCCCTGGCTACACCTTC; cdr3_aa: CASSPRSVTPGYTF
v_call: TRBV28; clone_size: NA; d_call: NA; j_call: TRBJ1-1; cdr3_nt: TGTGCCAGCAGTTTACCCCCTAAGAGGTTGAACACTGAAGCTTTCTTT; cdr3_aa: CASSLPPKRLNTEAFF
v_call: TRBV30; clone_size: NA; d_call: TRBD1; j_call: TRBJ1-6; cdr3_nt: TGTGCCTGGACTCGACAGGGCGAATCACCCCTCCACTTT; cdr3_aa: CAWTRQGESPLHF
v_call: TRBV14; clone_size: once; d_call: NA; j_call: TRBJ2-4; cdr3_nt: TGTGCCAGCAGCCAAGCTGTCGGAGGTTGGGACATTCAGTACTTC; cdr3_aa: CASSQAVGGWDIQYF
v_call: TRBV4-1; clone_size: NA; d_call: TRBD2; j_call: TRBJ2-7; cdr3_nt: TGCGCCAGCAGCCACCGACTAGCGGGATCCCCCTACGAGCAGTACTTC; cdr3_aa: CASSHRLAGSPYEQYF
v_call: TRBV7-7; clone_size: NA; d_call: TRBD1; j_call: TRBJ2-2; cdr3_nt: TGTGCTAGCAGCCGCGACAGGGGAGTAAATACCGGGGAGCTGTTTTTT; cdr3_aa: CASSRDRGVNTGELFF
v_call: TRBV24-1; clone_size: NA; d_call: NA; j_call: TRBJ2-5; cdr3_nt: TGTGCCACCAGTGATTTTGGTTTAGCGGACCAAGAGACCCAGTACTTC; cdr3_aa: CATSDFGLADQETQYF
v_call: TRBV5-4; clone_size: NA; d_call: TRBD1; j_call: TRBJ2-7; cdr3_nt: TGTGCCAGCAGCCCTACAGGGGTCGACTCCTACGAGCAGTACTTC; cdr3_aa: CASSPTGVDSYEQYF
v_call: TRBV20-1; clone_size: NA; d_call: NA; j_call: TRBJ1-5; cdr3_nt: TGCAGTGCTAGAGATGGGGAGCCCCAGCATTTT; cdr3_aa: CSARDGEPQHF
v_call: TRBV28; clone_size: NA; d_call: NA; j_call: TRBJ2-1; cdr3_nt: TGTGCCAGCAGACACAGGGTCGAGGAGCAGTTCTTC; cdr3_aa: CASRHRVEEQFF
v_call: TRBV27; clone_size: NA; d_call: NA; j_call: TRBJ1-6; cdr3_nt: TGTGCCAGCAGTTTCCCGACGCAACCCCTCCACTTT; cdr3_aa: CASSFPTQPLHF
v_call: TRBV6-2/TRBV6-3; clone_size: NA; d_call: NA; j_call: TRBJ1-2; cdr3_nt: TGTGCCAGCAGTGACCCCCAAGGGGCTAACTATGGCTACACCTTC; cdr3_aa: CASSDPQGANYGYTF
v_call: TRBV5-1; clone_size: NA; d_call: NA; j_call: TRBJ1-1; cdr3_nt: TGCGCCAGCAACCAGGGCATGAACACTGAAGCTTTCTTT; cdr3_aa: CASNQGMNTEAFF
v_call: TRBV5-1; clone_size: NA; d_call: NA; j_call: TRBJ2-7; cdr3_nt: TGCGCCAGCAGCTTCCTGCCAGGGGCCTACGAGCAGTACTTC; cdr3_aa: CASSFLPGAYEQYF
v_call: TRBV6-5; clone_size: NA; d_call: TRBD1; j_call: TRBJ1-2; cdr3_nt: TGTGCCAGCAGTTTCTCCCGGGACAGGGGCGAAGGCTACACCTTC; cdr3_aa: CASSFSRDRGEGYTF
v_call: TRBV28; clone_size: NA; d_call: NA; j_call: TRBJ2-1; cdr3_nt: TGTGCCAGCAGTTTATTGGGGAGTAACGATGAGCAGTTCTTC; cdr3_aa: CASSLLGSNDEQFF
v_call: TRBV15; clone_size: NA; d_call: NA; j_call: TRBJ2-7; cdr3_nt: TGTGCCACCAGCAGAGATCGGCAGGCCGCGAGGTACGAGCAGTACTTC; cdr3_aa: CATSRDRQAARYEQYF
v_call: TRBV6-5; clone_size: NA; d_call: TRBD1; j_call: TRBJ2-7; cdr3_nt: TGTGCCAGCAGTTACTCCAGACAGGGGTCCTCCTACGAGCAGTACTTC; cdr3_aa: CASSYSRQGSSYEQYF
v_call: TRBV6-4; clone_size: NA; d_call: TRBD2; j_call: TRBJ2-3; cdr3_nt: TGTGCCAGCAGTGACTCTCGCGGGGGGGGTACAGATACGCAGTATTTT; cdr3_aa: CASSDSRGGGTDTQYF
v_call: TRBV6-5; clone_size: NA; d_call: NA; j_call: TRBJ1-2; cdr3_nt: TGTGCCAGCAGTTACTCGAAGGGACACACCTATGGCTACACCTTC; cdr3_aa: CASSYSKGHTYGYTF
v_call: TRBV28; clone_size: NA; d_call: NA; j_call: TRBJ1-2; cdr3_nt: TGTGCCAGCAGAGATGATGGCTACACCTTC; cdr3_aa: CASRDDGYTF
v_call: TRBV19; clone_size: NA; d_call: NA; j_call: TRBJ1-5; cdr3_nt: TGTGCCAGTAGTATTTGGGGGAATAGCAATCAGCCCCAGCATTTT; cdr3_aa: CASSIWGNSNQPQHF
v_call: TRBV28; clone_size: NA; d_call: NA; j_call: TRBJ1-2; cdr3_nt: TGTGCCAGCAGTTTGCCGAATAACTATGGCTACACCTTC; cdr3_aa: CASSLPNNYGYTF
v_call: TRBV19; clone_size: NA; d_call: TRBD1; j_call: TRBJ2-4; cdr3_nt: TGTGCCAGTAGTGCCCCGGACAGGGGGGCCAAAAACATTCAGTACTTC; cdr3_aa: CASSAPDRGAKNIQYF
v_call: TRBV30; clone_size: medium-sized; d_call: TRBD1; j_call: TRBJ2-7; cdr3_nt: TGTGCCTGGAGTGGACAGGGGCAATACGAGCAGTACTTC; cdr3_aa: CAWSGQGQYEQYF
v_call: TRBV11-2; clone_size: NA; d_call: TRBD1; j_call: TRBJ2-5; cdr3_nt: TGTGCCAGCAGCTTTGCCGGGACAGAAGAGACCCAGTACTTC; cdr3_aa: CASSFAGTEETQYF
v_call: TRBV4-3; clone_size: NA; d_call: TRBD1; j_call: TRBJ1-1; cdr3_nt: TGCGCCAGCAGCCTCGATGCAGGGACAGGGGGCCCTGAAGCTTTCTTT; cdr3_aa: CASSLDAGTGGPEAFF
v_call: TRBV24-1; clone_size: NA; d_call: TRBD1; j_call: TRBJ1-1; cdr3_nt: TGTGCCACCAGTGATTCGAGACAGGGCAGCACTGAAGCTTTCTTT; cdr3_aa: CATSDSRQGSTEAFF
v_call: TRBV9; clone_size: NA; d_call: TRBD1; j_call: TRBJ1-2; cdr3_nt: TGTGCCAGCAGCGTAGTCGGGCCAGGGGGCGATGGCTACACCTTC; cdr3_aa: CASSVVGPGGDGYTF
v_call: TRBV4-1; clone_size: NA; d_call: NA; j_call: TRBJ2-7; cdr3_nt: TGCGCCAGCAGCCAAGTCTGGCTAGCCGACCCCACCTACGAGCAGTACTTC; cdr3_aa: CASSQVWLADPTYEQYF
v_call: TRBV19; clone_size: NA; d_call: NA; j_call: TRBJ2-2; cdr3_nt: TGTGCCAGTGCCCCGGGGCGAGGGAGCGCCGGGGAGCTGTTTTTT; cdr3_aa: CASAPGRGSAGELFF
v_call: TRBV6-2/TRBV6-3; clone_size: NA; d_call: NA; j_call: TRBJ2-7; cdr3_nt: TGTGCCAGCAGTTTGGGAGGCAATAAGTACGAGCAGTACTTC; cdr3_aa: CASSLGGNKYEQYF
v_call: TRBV4-3; clone_size: NA; d_call: TRBD1; j_call: TRBJ1-6; cdr3_nt: TGCGCCAGCAGCCAAGATGGCGGGACAGGGCGTTCACCCCTCCACTTT; cdr3_aa: CASSQDGGTGRSPLHF
v_call: TRBV28; clone_size: once; d_call: NA; j_call: TRBJ1-2; cdr3_nt: TGTGCCAGTTCGCCCGGCTCTGGCTATGGCTACACCTTC; cdr3_aa: CASSPGSGYGYTF
v_call: TRBV6-2/TRBV6-3; clone_size: NA; d_call: TRBD1; j_call: TRBJ1-5; cdr3_nt: TGTGCCAGCAGTAAACCGGGACAGGGAAGGCCCCAGCATTTT; cdr3_aa: CASSKPGQGRPQHF
v_call: TRBV7-3; clone_size: NA; d_call: NA; j_call: TRBJ2-3; cdr3_nt: TGTGCCAGCAGCTTAGGGTCCGGCATGCAGACAGATACGCAGTATTTT; cdr3_aa: CASSLGSGMQTDTQYF
v_call: TRBV19; clone_size: NA; d_call: NA; j_call: TRBJ1-2; cdr3_nt: TGTGCCAGTAGTGGGGGCACCTATGGCTACACCTTC; cdr3_aa: CASSGGTYGYTF